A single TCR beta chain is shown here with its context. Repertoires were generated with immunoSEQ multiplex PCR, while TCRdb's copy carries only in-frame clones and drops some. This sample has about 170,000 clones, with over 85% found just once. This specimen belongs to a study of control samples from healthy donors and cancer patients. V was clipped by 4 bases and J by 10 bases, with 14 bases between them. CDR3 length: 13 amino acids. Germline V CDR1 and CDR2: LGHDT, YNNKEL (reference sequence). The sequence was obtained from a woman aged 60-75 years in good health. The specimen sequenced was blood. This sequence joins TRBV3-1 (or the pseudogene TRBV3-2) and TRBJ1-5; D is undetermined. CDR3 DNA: TGTGCCAGCAGCCTGTTTCATAACGCTCCCCAGCATTTT. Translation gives CASSLFHNAPQHF.